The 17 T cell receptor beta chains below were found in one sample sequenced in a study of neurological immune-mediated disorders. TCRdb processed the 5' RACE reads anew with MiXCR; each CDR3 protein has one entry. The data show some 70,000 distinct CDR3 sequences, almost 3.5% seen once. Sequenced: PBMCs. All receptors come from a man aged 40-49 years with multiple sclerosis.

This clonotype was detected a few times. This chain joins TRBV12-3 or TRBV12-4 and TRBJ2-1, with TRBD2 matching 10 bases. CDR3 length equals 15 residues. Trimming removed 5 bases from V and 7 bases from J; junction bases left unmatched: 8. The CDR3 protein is CASSTTSGPWNEQFF. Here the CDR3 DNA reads TGTGCCAGCAGTACGACTAGCGGGCCGTGGAATGAGCAGTTCTTC.

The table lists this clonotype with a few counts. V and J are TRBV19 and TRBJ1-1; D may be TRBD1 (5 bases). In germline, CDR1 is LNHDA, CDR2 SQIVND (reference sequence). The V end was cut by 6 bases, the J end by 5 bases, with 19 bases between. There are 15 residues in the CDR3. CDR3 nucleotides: TGTGCCAGTAGCCCCCCGGGACTCACGGAAACTGAAGCTTTCTTT. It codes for CASSPPGLTETEAFF.

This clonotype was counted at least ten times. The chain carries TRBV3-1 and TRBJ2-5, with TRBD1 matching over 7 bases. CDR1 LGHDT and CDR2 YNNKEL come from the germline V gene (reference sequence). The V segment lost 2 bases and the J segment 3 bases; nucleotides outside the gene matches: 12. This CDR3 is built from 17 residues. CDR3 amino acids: CASSQLTSGQQKETQYF. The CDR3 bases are TGTGCCAGCAGCCAACTGACTTCGGGACAGCAAAAAGAGACCCAGTACTTC.

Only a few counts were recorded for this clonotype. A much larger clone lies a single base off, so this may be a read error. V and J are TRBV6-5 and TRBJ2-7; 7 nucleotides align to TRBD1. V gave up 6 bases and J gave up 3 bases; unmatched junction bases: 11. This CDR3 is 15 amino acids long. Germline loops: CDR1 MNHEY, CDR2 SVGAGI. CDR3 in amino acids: CASRAHGTAHYEQYF. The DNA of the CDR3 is TGTGCCAGCAGAGCCCACGGGACAGCCCACTACGAGCAGTACTTC.

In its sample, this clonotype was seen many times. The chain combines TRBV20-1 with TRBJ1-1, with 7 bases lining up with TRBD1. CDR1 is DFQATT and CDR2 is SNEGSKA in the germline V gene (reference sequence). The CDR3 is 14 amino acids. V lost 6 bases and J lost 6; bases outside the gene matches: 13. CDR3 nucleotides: TGCAGTGCCCCCGCGACAGACAGGGCGGCTGAAGCTTTCTTT. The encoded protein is CSAPATDRAAEAFF.

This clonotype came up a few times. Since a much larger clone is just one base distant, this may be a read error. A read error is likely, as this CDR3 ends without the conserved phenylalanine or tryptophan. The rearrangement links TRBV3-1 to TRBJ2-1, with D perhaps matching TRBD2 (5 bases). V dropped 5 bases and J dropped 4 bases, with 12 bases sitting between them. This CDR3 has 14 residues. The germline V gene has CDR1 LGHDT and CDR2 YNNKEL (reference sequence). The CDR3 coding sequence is TGTGCCAGCAGCTCCAGCGGATATTACAATGAGCAGTTCATC. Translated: CASSSSGYYNEQFI.

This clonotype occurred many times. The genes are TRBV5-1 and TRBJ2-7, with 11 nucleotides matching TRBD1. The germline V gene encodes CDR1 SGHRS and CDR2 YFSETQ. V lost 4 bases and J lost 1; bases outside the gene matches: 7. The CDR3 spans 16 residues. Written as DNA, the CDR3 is TGCGCCAGCAGCCTCGGGACAGGGGGAAGGTCCTACGAGCAGTACTTC. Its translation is CASSLGTGGRSYEQYF.

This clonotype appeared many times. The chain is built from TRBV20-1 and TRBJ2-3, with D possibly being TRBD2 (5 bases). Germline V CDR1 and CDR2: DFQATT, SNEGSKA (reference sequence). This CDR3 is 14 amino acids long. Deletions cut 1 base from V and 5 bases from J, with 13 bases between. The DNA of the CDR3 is TGCAGTGCTAGAGGGAGGAGCGCGGTAGATACGCAGTATTTT. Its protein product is CSARGRSAVDTQYF.

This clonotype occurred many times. The CDR3 DNA sequence: TGTGCCAGCACCGGGACAGGGGGCTGGGATGAGCAGTTCTTC. This gives the protein CASTGTGGWDEQFF. The V call is TRBV5-6, the J call TRBJ2-1; 12 positions agree with TRBD1. The CDR3 has 14 amino acids. Germline assignment: CDR1 SGHDT and CDR2 YYEEEE. The ends lost 6 bases at V and 8 bases at J; junction bases unmatched: 6.

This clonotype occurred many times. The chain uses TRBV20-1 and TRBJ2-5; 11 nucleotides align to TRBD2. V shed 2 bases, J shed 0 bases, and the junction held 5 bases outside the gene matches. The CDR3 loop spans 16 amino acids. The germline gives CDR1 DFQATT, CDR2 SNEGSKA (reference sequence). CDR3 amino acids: CSARSSGGMYQETQYF. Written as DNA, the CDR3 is TGCAGTGCTAGATCTAGCGGGGGGATGTACCAAGAGACCCAGTACTTC.

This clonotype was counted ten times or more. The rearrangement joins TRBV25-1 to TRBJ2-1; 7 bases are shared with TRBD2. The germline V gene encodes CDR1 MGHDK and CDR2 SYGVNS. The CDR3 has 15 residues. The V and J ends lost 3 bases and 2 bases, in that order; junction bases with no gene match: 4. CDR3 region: CASSEGGGTYNEQFF. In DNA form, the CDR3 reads TGTGCCAGCAGTGAGGGGGGGGGAACCTACAATGAGCAGTTCTTC.

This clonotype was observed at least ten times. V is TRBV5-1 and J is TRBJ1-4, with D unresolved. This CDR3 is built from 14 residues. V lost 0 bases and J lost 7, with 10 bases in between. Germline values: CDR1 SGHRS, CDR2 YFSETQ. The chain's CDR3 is CASSLAARGEKLFF. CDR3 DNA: TGCGCCAGCAGCTTGGCAGCCCGAGGTGAAAAACTGTTTTTT. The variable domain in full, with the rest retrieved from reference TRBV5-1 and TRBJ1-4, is KAGVTQTPRYLIKTRGQQVTLSCSPISGHRSVSWYQQTPGQGLQFLFEYFSETQRNKGNFPGRFSGRQFSNSRSEMNVSTLELGDSALYLCASSLAARGEKLFFGSGTQLSVL.

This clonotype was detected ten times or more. The CDR3 here is CSASHERGGNQPQHF. Here the CDR3 DNA reads TGCAGTGCTAGCCACGAACGGGGTGGCAATCAGCCCCAGCATTTT. The V and J genes are TRBV20-1 and TRBJ1-5; the D is unclear. From germline, CDR1 is DFQATT and CDR2 SNEGSKA (reference sequence). The CDR3 covers 15 residues. Trimming cost V 3 bases and J 2 bases, with 14 bases left between them.

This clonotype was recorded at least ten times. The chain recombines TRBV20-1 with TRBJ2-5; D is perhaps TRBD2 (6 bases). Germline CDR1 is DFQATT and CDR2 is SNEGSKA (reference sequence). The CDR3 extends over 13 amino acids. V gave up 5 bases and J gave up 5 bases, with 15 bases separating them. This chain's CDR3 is CSAFTGGTETQYF. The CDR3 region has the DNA TGCAGTGCTTTCACCGGGGGTACGGAGACCCAGTACTTC.

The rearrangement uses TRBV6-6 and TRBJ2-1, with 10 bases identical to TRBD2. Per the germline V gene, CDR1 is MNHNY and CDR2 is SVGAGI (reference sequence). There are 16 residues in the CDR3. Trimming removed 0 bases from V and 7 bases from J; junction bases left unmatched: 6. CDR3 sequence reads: CASSYSRAGGHNEQFF. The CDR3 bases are TGTGCCAGCAGTTACTCGAGAGCGGGGGGGCATAATGAGCAGTTCTTC.

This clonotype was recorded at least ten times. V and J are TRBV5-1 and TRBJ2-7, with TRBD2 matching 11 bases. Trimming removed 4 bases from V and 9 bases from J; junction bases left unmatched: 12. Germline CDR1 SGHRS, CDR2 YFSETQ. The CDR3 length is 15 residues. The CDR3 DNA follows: TGCGCCAGCAGCAGTCTGGGACTAGCGGAAGGCGGGCAGTACTTC. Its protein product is CASSSLGLAEGGQYF.

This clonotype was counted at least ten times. DNA of the CDR3: TGCGCCAGCAGTGAGTCGCAGGGGAGGACTGAAGCTTTCTTT. Residues: CASSESQGRTEAFF. The chain employs TRBV10-2 and TRBJ1-1; the D gene is possibly TRBD1 (6 bases). The CDR3 runs 14 residues. Germline V lookup: CDR1 WSHSY, CDR2 SAAADI. V was pared by 0 bases and J by 5 bases, with 10 bases between.